Described below is a single TCR beta chain sequence and its context. This sample was included in a study of control samples from healthy donors and cancer patients. Using immunoSEQ multiplex PCR, the repertoire was profiled, and TCRdb retains in-frame clones only, with some absent. Of about 20,000 clones listed, around nine tenths were seen once; the top ten hold more than 7%. Trimming stripped 0 bases from V and 4 bases from J, with 12 bases between. Per germline, CDR1 SNHLY and CDR2 FYNNEI. This CDR3 spans 15 amino acids. The sequence came from a woman aged 55-70 years with head and neck cancer. The sequenced sample was PBMCs. The chain employs TRBV2 and TRBJ1-2; D perhaps matches TRBD1 (5 bases). DNA for the CDR3: TGTGCCAGCAGTGAAGCATCCCAGGGTGGCTATGGCTACACCTTC. Translation gives CASSEASQGGYGYTF.